This T cell receptor beta chain derives from a study of radiotherapy plus CTLA-4 blockade in lung cancer. Study-wide results and limits: Together with interferon-beta, which increased in serum after radiation, early dynamic changes in blood T cell clones were reportedly the best predictors of response. Blood saw expansion of tumor-derived TCR clones after radiotherapy plus ipilimumab.

With regard to this clone: Its antigen is currently unknown.

Germline lookup yields CDR1 SGHAT and CDR2 FQNNGV. V lost 2 bases to trimming and J lost 6 bases, with 13 bases between them. The CDR3 is made up of 15 amino acids. Chemo-refractory metastatic non-small-cell lung cancer patients were treated with focal radiation plus CTLA-4 blockade with ipilimumab. The assay was immunoSEQ multiplex PCR, and TCRdb's table has in-frame clones only and misses some. The sample consists of 45,000 or so clones, nearly 90% of them appearing once. V gene TRBV11-2 combines with J gene TRBJ1-4, with D perhaps TRBD1 (6 bases). Sequenced here: peripheral blood, sampled from a patient treated with radiotherapy plus ipilimumab. The TCR originated in a human donor with non-small cell lung cancer whose response to radiotherapy plus ipilimumab could not be evaluated. CDR3 amino acids: CASSLIGGGYEKLFF. CDR3 nucleotide sequence: TGTGCCAGCAGCTTAATAGGGGGGGGTTATGAAAAACTGTTTTTT.